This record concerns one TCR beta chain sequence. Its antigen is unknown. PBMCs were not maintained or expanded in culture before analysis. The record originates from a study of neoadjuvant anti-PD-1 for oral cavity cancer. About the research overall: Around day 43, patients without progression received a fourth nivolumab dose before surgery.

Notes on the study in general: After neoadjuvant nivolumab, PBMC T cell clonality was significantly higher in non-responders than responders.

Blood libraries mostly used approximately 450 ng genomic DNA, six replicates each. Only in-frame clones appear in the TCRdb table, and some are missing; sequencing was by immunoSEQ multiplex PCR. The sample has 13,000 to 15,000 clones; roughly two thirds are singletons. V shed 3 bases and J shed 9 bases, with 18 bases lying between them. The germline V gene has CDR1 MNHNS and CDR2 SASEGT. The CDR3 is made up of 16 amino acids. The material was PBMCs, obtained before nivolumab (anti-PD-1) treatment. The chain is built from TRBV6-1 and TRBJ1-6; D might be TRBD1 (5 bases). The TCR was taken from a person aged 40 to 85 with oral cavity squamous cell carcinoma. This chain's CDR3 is CASSEGRGTILSPLHF. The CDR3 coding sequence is TGTGCCAGCAGTGAGGGTAGAGGGACGATACTTTCACCCCTCCACTTT.